These T cell receptor beta chains were read from a single sample in a study of T-cell reconstitution after alpha-beta-depleted transplantation in children. TCRdb passed the PCR reads through MiXCR, listing each CDR3 protein once. The sample includes 200,000 to 250,000 distinct CDR3 sequences, around 12% of them seen just once. The source material was PBMCs from the stem cell graft donor, sampled from the stem cell graft. These receptors were collected from a human donor who donated a stem cell graft to a child with acute lymphoblastic leukemia. Each CDR3 is given without its conserved first and last residue.

v_gene	CDR3aa
TRBV20-1	SAYGQDNQPQH
TRBV12-3/TRBV12-4	ASSFSPGTVSPLH
TRBV7-2	ASSLALSPQDTQY
TRBV19	ASSQLQVFGRNSNQPQH
TRBV20-1	SARPGPAAEQF
TRBV7-2	ASSRDRRNTEAF
TRBV5-6	ASSLKRRLASDEQF
TRBV6-2/TRBV6-3	ASSRGGANGLT
TRBV5-5	ASSFLRGSGTDTQY
TRBV5-6	ASSLVATEAF
TRBV27	ASSKLGTAEKLF
TRBV29-1	SVPGQGPNTEAF
TRBV6-5	ASSYPDGGAGHYEQY
TRBV20-1	SAMNSKGALGELF
TRBV20-1	SAPARDRTNNYGYT
TRBV28	ASYVGRSGYT
TRBV2	ASSVVRRGTEAF
TRBV30	AWRGGGVVTGELF
TRBV7-9	ASSLSTGAANTIY
TRBV5-1	ASSLPPTGAFSYEQY
TRBV5-1	ASSLELTDTEAF
TRBV29-1	SVGNRIAF
TRBV20-1	SASRDSSYEQY
TRBV10-3	AIRTSGINEQF
TRBV7-9	ASSSTRGGLTDTQY
TRBV4-3	ASSPGLAWTGELF
TRBV7-9	ASSIPGGQETQY
TRBV7-8	ASSLETGEETQY
TRBV12-3/TRBV12-4	ASSINRDRGISNQPQH
TRBV20-1	SARRDHNEQF
TRBV27	ASKPRGRANTEAF
TRBV6-2/TRBV6-3	ASSSALLALSYNEQF
TRBV5-1	ASKTGPETDTQY
TRBV29-1	SVTLAGRSTDTQY
TRBV27	ALPPYLAGIRTNEQF
TRBV7-2	ASGLAQVGGLAGELF
TRBV6-2/TRBV6-3	ASSWGDTDTQY
TRBV6-2/TRBV6-3	ASSYSGQLGYT